The entry that follows covers one TCR beta chain sequence. Measured with immunoSEQ multiplex PCR; TCRdb has only the in-frame clones, and not every one. The repertoire has about 100,000 clones, about nine tenths of them found once; the top ten carry roughly 3%. These data are taken from a study of T cell changes during pregnancy in multiple sclerosis. CDR3 length equals 15 residues. Germline V gives CDR1 MNHEY, CDR2 SVGAGI. Trimming took off 5 bases at V and 0 bases at J, with 12 bases between the two ends. This specimen consisted of peripheral blood, obtained in the second trimester of pregnancy. This TCR was recovered from a female donor with multiple sclerosis, enrolled in a pregnancy study. The genes are TRBV6-5 and TRBJ2-3; TRBD1 is a possible D gene (6 bases). Written as DNA, the CDR3 is TGTGCCAGCAGTCTCCTAGGGGGTAGCACAGATACGCAGTATTTT. This gives the protein CASSLLGGSTDTQYF.